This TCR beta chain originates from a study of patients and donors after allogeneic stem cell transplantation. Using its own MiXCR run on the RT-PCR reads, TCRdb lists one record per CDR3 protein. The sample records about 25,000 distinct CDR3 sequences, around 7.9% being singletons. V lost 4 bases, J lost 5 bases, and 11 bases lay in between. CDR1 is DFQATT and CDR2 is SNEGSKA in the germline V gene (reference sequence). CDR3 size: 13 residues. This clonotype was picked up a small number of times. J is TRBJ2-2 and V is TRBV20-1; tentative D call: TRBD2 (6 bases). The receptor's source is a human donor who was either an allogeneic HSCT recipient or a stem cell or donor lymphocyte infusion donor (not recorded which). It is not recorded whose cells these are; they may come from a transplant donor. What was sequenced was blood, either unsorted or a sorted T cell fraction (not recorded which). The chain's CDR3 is CSAKSGGTGELFF. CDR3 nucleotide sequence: TGCAGTGCTAAGTCAGGAGGGACCGGGGAGCTGTTTTTT.